This TCR beta chain originates from a study of blood T cell repertoires in COVID-19. Assay used: immunoSEQ multiplex PCR; TCRdb lists only in-frame clones, some missing. The repertoire holds 150,000 to 200,000 clones, with 65% to 85% as singletons. Participants were aged about 18 to 89 years from some 24 US areas. Germline V gene data show CDR1 as SGHRS and CDR2 as YFSETQ. Losses at the gene ends were 4 bases for V and 5 bases for J; bases not matched to a gene: 7. CDR3 length: 14 amino acids. This clone was seen once. This rearrangement joins TRBV5-1 to TRBJ1-2; 8 bases are shared with TRBD1. Sequencing was performed on PBMCs or T cells enriched from blood (not recorded which). This sequence was found in a woman in her fifties or sixties in a cohort exposed to, infected with or recovered from COVID-19 (not recorded which). Written as DNA, the CDR3 is TGCGCCAGCAGCGTCTCGACAGGGGCATATGGCTACACCTTC. This sequence encodes CASSVSTGAYGYTF. The full variable domain, its missing parts supplied by reference TRBV5-1 and TRBJ1-2, is KAGVTQTPRYLIKTRGQQVTLSCSPISGHRSVSWYQQTPGQGLQFLFEYFSETQRNKGNFPGRFSGRQFSNSRSEMNVSTLELGDSALYLCASSVSTGAYGYTFGSGTRLTVV.